Shown below are 3 T cell receptor beta chains from a single sample sequenced in a study of metastatic and nonmetastatic thyroid tumors. TCRdb re-called the PCR reads with MiXCR. Of around 13,000 clones in the sample, around a quarter were seen once. Treatment of any kind had been given to no patient before thyroid surgery. The specimen sequenced was blood. These receptors originate from a female donor with papillary thyroid cancer or a benign thyroid nodule (not recorded which). Some clones in this sample may be carry-over from other donors' samples.

This clone was recorded many times. A clone one base away is much larger, so this may be a read error. V usage is TRBV11-2 and J usage is TRBJ2-2, with D maybe TRBD2 (6 bases). The germline gives CDR1 SGHAT, CDR2 FQNNGV. The CDR3 runs to 13 residues. DNA for the CDR3: TGTGCCAGCAGCTTTTTTGACACCGGGGGGCTGTTTTTT. Encoded protein: CASSFFDTGGLFF. The complete variable domain, with remaining parts taken from reference TRBV11-2 and TRBJ2-2, reads EAGVAQSPRYKIIEKRQSVAFWCNPISGHATLYWYQQILGQGPKLLIQFQNNGVVDDSQLPKDRFSAERLKGVDSTLKIQPAKLEDSAVYLCASSFFDTGGLFFGEGSRLTVL.

This clone was counted ten times or more. The chain employs TRBV20-1 and TRBJ2-3; TRBD1 agrees at 9 bases. Germline values: CDR1 DFQATT, CDR2 SNEGSKA (reference sequence). V lost 5 bases to trimming and J lost 1 base; unmatched junction nucleotides: 4. The CDR3 has 14 residues. The CDR3, as DNA: TGCAGTGCTCCCGACAGGGGGGGCACAGATACGCAGTATTTT. It yields the protein CSAPDRGGTDTQYF.

The chain's CDR3 is CASSLLRANYGYTF. CDR3 DNA: TGTGCCAGCAGCTTACTTCGGGCTAACTATGGCTACACCTTC. The rearrangement links TRBV7-8 to TRBJ1-2; no clear D. The germline CDR1 and CDR2 sequences are SGHVS and FQNEAQ. V was clipped by 2 bases and J by 0 bases, with 7 bases between them. The CDR3 consists of 14 residues.